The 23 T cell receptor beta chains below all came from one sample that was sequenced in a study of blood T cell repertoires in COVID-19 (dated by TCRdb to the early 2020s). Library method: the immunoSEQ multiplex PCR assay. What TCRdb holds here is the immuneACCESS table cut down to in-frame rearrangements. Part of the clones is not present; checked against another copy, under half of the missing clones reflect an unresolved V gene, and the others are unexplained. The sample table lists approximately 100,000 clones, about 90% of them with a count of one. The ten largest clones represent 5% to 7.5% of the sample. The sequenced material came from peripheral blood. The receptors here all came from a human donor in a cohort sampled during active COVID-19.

DNA of the CDR3: TGTGCCAGCAGTCAAAACCCCCGGACAGGTGGTGGAAACACCATATATTTT. Translating it yields CASSQNPRTGGGNTIYF. The rearrangement joins TRBV3-1 (or the pseudogene TRBV3-2) to TRBJ1-3, with 7 bases lining up with TRBD1. Trimming cost V 6 bases and J 3 bases; bases outside gene matches: 14. Per the germline V gene, CDR1 is LGHDT and CDR2 is YNNKEL (reference sequence). The CDR3 contains 17 residues.

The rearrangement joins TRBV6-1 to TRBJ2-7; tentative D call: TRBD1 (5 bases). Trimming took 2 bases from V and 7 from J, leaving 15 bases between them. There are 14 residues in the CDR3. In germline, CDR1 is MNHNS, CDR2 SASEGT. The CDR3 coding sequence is TGTGCCAGCAGTGAACAGGACACCCCGGGTGAGCAGTACTTC. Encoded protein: CASSEQDTPGEQYF.

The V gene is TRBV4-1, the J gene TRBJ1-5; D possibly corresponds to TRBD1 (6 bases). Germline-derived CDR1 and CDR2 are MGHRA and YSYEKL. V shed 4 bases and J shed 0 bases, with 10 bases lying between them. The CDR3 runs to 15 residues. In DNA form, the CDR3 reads TGCGCCAGCAGCCCGTACAGGGATAGCAATCAGCCCCAGCATTTT. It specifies CASSPYRDSNQPQHF.

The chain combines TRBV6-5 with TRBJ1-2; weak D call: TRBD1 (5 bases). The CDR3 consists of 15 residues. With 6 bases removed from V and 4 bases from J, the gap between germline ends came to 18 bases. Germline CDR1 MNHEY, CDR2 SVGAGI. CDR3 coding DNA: TGTGCCAGCAGGGACAACGCCTTGATAAGCTATGGCTACACCTTC. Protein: CASRDNALISYGYTF.

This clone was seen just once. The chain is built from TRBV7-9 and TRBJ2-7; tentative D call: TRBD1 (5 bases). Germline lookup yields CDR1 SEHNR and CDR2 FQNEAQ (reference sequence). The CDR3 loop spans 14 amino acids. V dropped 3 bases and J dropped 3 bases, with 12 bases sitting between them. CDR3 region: CASSFNTQGYEQYF. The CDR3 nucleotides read TGTGCCAGCAGCTTTAATACGCAGGGCTACGAGCAGTACTTC.

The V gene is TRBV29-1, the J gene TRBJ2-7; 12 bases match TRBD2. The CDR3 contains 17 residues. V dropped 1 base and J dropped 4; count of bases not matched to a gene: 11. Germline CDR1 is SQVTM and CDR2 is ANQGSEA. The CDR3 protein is CSVEGGPTSGGPYEQYF. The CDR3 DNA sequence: TGCAGCGTTGAAGGGGGACCGACTAGCGGGGGACCGTACGAGCAGTACTTC.

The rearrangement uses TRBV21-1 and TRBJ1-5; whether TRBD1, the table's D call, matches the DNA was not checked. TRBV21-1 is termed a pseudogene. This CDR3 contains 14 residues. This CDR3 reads CASSNWTLNQPQHF. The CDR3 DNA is TGTGCCAGCAGCAACTGGACACTCAATCAGCCCCAGCATTTT.

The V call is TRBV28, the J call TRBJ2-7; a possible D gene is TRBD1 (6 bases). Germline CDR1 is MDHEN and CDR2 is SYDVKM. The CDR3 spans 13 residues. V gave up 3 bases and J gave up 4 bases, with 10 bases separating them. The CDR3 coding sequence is TGTGCCAGCAGTTTGGCAGGGGATTACGAGCAGTACTTC. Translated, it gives CASSLAGDYEQYF.

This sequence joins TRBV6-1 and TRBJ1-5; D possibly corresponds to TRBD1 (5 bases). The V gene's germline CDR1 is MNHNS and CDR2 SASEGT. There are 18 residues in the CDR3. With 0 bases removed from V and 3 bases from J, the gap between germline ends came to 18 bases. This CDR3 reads CASSEAGHLPPYNQPQHF. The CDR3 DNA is TGTGCCAGCAGTGAAGCGGGGCACCTCCCGCCCTACAATCAGCCCCAGCATTTT.

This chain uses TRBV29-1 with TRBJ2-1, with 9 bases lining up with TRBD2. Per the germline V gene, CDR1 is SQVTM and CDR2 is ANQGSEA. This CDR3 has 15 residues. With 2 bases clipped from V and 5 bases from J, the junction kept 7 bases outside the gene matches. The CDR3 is CSVEIGRGGDNEQFF. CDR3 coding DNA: TGCAGCGTTGAAATTGGGCGGGGGGGCGACAATGAGCAGTTCTTC.

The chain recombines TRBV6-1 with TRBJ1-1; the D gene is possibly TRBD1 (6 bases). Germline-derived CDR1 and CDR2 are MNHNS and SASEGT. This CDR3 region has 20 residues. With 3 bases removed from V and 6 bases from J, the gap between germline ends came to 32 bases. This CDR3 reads CASSDPTGSEKGRGRAEAFF. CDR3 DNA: TGTGCCAGCAGTGATCCTACCGGTAGTGAGAAAGGCAGGGGAAGGGCTGAAGCTTTCTTT.

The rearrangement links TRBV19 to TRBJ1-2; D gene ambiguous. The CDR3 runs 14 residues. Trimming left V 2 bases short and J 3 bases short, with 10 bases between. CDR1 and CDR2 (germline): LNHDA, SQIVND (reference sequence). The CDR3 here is CASSISVVDYGYTF. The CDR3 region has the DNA TGTGCCAGTAGTATATCGGTGGTGGACTATGGCTACACCTTC.

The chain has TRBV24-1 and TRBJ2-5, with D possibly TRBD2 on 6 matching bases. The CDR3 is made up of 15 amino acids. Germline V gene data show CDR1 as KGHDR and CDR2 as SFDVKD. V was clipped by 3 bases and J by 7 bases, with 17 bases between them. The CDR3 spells CATSDAGTTWGTQYF. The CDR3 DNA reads TGTGCCACCAGTGATGCGGGGACGACGTGGGGGACCCAGTACTTC.

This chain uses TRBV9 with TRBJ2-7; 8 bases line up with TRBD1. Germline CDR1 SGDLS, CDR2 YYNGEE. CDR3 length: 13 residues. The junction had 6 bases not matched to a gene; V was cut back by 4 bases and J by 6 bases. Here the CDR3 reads CASSRDRYREQYF. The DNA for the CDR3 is TGTGCCAGCAGCCGGGACAGGTATCGCGAGCAGTACTTC.

The CDR3 DNA sequence: TGCGCCAGCAGCCAGACGGGACAGGGCTACGAGCAGTACTTC. It codes for CASSQTGQGYEQYF. The rearrangement joins TRBV4-1 to TRBJ2-7, with 9 bases matching TRBD1. Unmatched junction bases numbered 3, after V lost 3 bases and J lost 3 bases. This CDR3 has 14 amino acids. Germline V gene data show CDR1 as MGHRA and CDR2 as YSYEKL.

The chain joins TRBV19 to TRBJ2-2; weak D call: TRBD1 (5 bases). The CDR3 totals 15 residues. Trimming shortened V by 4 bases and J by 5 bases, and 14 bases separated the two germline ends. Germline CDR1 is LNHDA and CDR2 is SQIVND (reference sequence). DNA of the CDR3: TGTGCCAGTAGTAGACAGTCCTCGTTGACCGGGGAGCTGTTTTTT. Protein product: CASSRQSSLTGELFF.

Here the CDR3 reads CSAGDRLNTEAFF. In nucleotides, the CDR3 is TGCAGCGCGGGGGACAGGTTGAACACTGAAGCTTTCTTT. The rearrangement joins TRBV29-1 to TRBJ1-1; 8 bases are shared with TRBD1. The CDR3 extends over 13 amino acids. V was pared by 7 bases and J by 0 bases, with 4 bases of the junction left unmatched. Germline CDR1 reads SQVTM; CDR2 reads ANQGSEA.

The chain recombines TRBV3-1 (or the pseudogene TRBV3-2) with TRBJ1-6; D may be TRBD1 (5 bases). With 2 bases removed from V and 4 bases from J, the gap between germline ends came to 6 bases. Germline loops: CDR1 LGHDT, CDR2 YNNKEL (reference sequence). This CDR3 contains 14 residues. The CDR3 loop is CASSQQGYNSPLHF. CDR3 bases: TGTGCCAGCAGCCAACAGGGATATAATTCACCCCTCCACTTT.

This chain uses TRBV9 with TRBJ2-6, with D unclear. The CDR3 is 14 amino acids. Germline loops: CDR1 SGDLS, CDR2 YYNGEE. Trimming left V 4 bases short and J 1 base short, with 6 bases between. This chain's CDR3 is CASSSFSGANVLTF. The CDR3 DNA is TGTGCCAGCAGCTCCTTTTCTGGGGCCAACGTCCTGACTTTC.

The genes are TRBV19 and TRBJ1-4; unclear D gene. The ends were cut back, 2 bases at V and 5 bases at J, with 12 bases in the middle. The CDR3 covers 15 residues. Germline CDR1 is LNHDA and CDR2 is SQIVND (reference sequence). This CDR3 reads CASSISSSVNEKLFF. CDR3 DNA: TGTGCCAGTAGTATATCGTCGTCAGTCAATGAAAAACTGTTTTTT.

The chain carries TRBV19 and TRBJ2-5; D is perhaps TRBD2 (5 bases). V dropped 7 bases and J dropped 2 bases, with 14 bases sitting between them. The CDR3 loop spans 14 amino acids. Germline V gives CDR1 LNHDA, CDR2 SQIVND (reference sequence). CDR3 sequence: CASTPRAGQETQYF. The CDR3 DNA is TGTGCCAGTACCCCGAGGGCCGGGCAAGAGACCCAGTACTTC.

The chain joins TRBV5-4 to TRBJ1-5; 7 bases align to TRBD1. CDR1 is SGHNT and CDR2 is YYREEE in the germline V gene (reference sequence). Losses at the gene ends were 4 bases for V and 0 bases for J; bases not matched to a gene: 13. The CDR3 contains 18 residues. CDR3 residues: CASSGRDRKINSNQPQHF. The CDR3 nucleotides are TGTGCCAGCAGCGGAAGGGACAGAAAGATTAATAGCAATCAGCCCCAGCATTTT.

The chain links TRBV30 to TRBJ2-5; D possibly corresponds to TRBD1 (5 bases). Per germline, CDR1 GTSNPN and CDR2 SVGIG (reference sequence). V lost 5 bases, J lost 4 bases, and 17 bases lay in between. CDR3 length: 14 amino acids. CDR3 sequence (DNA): TGTGCCTGGCGGTTGGTATGGCAGGGAGAGACCCAGTACTTC. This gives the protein CAWRLVWQGETQYF.